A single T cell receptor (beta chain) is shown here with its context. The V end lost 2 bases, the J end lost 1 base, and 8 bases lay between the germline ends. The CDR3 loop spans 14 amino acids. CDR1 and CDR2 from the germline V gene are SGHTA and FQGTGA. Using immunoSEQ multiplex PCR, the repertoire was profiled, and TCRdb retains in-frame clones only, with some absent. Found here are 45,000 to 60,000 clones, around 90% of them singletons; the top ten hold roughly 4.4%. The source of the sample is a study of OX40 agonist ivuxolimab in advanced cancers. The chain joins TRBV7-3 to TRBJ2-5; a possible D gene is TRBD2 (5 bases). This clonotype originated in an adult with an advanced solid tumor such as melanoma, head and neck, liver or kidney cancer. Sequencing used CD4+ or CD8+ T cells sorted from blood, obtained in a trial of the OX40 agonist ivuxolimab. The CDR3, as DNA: TGTGCCAGCAGCTTAGGAAGCGGCCAAGAGACCCAGTACTTC. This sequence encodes CASSLGSGQETQYF.